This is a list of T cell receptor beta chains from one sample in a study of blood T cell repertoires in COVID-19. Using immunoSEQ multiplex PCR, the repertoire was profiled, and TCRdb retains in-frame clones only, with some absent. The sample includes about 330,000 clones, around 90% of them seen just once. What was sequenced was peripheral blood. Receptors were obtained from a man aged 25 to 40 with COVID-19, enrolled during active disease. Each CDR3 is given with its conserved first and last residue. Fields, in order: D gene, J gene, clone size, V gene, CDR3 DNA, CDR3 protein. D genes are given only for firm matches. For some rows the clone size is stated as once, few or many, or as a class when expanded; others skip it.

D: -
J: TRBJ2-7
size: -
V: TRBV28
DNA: TGTGCCAGCAGTTTTTCCCCTAGGCCCTACGAGCAGTACTTC
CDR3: CASSFSPRPYEQYF

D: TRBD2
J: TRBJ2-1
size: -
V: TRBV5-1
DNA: TGCGCCAGCAGCGGCGGGACTAGCGGGAAAGAAAATGAGCAGTTCTTC
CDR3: CASSGGTSGKENEQFF

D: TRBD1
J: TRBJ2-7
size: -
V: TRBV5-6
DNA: TGTGCCAGCAGCAGCCGGGACAGGGCAGACGAGCAGTACTTC
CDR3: CASSSRDRADEQYF

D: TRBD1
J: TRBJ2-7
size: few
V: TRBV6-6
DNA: TGTGCCAGCCGTCCAGGGGGCTCCTACGAGCAGTACTTC
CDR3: CASRPGGSYEQYF

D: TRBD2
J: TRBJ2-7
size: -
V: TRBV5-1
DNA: TGCGCCAGCAGCTATGGACTAGCGATACTATACGAGCAGTACTTC
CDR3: CASSYGLAILYEQYF

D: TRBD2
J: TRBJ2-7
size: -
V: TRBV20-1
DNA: TGCAGTGCCGGGGGGGCTAACGAGCAGTACTTC
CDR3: CSAGGANEQYF

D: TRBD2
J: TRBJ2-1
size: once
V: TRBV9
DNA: TGTGCCAGCAGCGTAGGAGTAGCGGGACCTTCCTACAATGAGCAGTTCTTC
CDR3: CASSVGVAGPSYNEQFF

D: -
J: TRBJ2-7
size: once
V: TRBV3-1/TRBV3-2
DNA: TGTGCCAGCAGCCGCAGGCGTTCGAGCGAGCAGTACTTC
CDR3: CASSRRRSSEQYF

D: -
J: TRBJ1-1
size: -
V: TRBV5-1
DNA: TGCGCCAGCAGCTTAGGACAGTTCGGCGACACTGAAGCTTTCTTT
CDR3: CASSLGQFGDTEAFF

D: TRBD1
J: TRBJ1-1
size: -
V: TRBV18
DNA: TGTGCCAGCTCACCAGACAGGGGTGAAGCTTTCTTT
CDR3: CASSPDRGEAFF

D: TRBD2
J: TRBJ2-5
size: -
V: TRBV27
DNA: TGTGCCAGCAGTCCGTTCAGGACTAGCGGGAGAGAGACCCAGTACTTC
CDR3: CASSPFRTSGRETQYF

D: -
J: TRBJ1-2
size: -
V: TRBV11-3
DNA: TGTGCCAGCAGCCCTAGTACGACCGCTAACTATGGCTACACCTTC
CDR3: CASSPSTTANYGYTF

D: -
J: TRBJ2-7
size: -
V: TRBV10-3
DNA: TGTGCCATCAGTGAGTTCGGTAGCGGTACCTACGAGCAGTACTTC
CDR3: CAISEFGSGTYEQYF

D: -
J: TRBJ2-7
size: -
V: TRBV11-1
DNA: TGTGCCAGCAGCTTAAACAGGGACTACGAGCAGTACTTC
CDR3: CASSLNRDYEQYF

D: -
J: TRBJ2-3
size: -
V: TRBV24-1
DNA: TGTGCCACCAGTGACCCTCGGGACTTCAGCACAGATACGCAGTATTTT
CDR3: CATSDPRDFSTDTQYF

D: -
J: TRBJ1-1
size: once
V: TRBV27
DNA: TGTGCCAGCAGTTTGATCAGAGGGAGACAGAACACTGAAGCTTTCTTT
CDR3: CASSLIRGRQNTEAFF

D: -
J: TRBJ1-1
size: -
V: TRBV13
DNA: TGTGCCAGCAGCTCCGTACGGGAGGGAGACACTGAAGCTTTCTTT
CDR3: CASSSVREGDTEAFF

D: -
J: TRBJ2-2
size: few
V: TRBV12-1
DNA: TGTGCCAGCAGCTTTAGGGCCGACAGGCTCCGGGAGCTGTTTTTT
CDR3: CASSFRADRLRELFF

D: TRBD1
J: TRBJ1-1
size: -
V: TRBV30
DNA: TGTGCCTGGAGTTTGACGGGACAGGGTTTTCAAGGAGCTTTCTTT
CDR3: CAWSLTGQGFQGAFF

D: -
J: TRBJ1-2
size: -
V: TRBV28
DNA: TGTGCCAGCAGTTTGGGAGCAGTTGGATTTTGGAATGGCTACACCTTC
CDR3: CASSLGAVGFWNGYTF

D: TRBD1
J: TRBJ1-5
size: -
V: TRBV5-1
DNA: TGCGCCAGCAGCTTGCAGGGGGTTAGCAATCAGCCCCAGCATTTT
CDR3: CASSLQGVSNQPQHF

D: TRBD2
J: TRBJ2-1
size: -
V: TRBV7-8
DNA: TGTGCCAGCTCCCAGGTAGCGGGAGGGCCGGGAGAGCAGTTCTTC
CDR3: CASSQVAGGPGEQFF

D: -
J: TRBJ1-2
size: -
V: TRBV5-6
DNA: TGTGCCAGCAGTTTTGCAGGGGCGGATGGCTACACCTTC
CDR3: CASSFAGADGYTF

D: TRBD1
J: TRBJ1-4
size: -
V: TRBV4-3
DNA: TGCGCCAGCAGCCAAGACACAGGGGTAGGGACTAATGAAAAACTGTTTTTT
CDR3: CASSQDTGVGTNEKLFF

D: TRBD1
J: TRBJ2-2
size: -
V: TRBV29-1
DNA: TGCAGCGTTGAAGGGACAGGGAACACCGGGGAGCTGTTTTTT
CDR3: CSVEGTGNTGELFF

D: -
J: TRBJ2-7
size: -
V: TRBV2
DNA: TGTGCCAGCAAAGGACTACTCGGGGACGAGCAGTACTTC
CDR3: CASKGLLGDEQYF

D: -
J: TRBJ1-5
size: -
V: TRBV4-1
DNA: TGCGCCAGCAGCCTCAGCCTCTCTGGGGGGGCAGGTGAGCCCCAGCATTTT
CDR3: CASSLSLSGGAGEPQHF

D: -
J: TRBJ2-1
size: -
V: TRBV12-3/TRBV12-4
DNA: TGTGCCAGCAGTTTGAGGGAATACAATGAGCAGTTCTTC
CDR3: CASSLREYNEQFF

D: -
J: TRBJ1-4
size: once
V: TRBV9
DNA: TGTGCCAGCGGGGAGGCAACTAATGAAAAACTGTTTTTT
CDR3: CASGEATNEKLFF

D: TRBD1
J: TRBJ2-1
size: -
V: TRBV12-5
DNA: TGTGCTAGTGGTTTGGGACAGGGCGAGGAGCAGTTCTTC
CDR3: CASGLGQGEEQFF

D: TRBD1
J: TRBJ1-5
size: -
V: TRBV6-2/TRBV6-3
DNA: TGTGCCAGCAGTTCATGGACAGGGGTGAAGGATCAGCCCCAGCATTTT
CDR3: CASSSWTGVKDQPQHF

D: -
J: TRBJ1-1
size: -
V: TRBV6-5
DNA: TGTGCCAGCAGGCCCCAGGTGGGTCTGAACACTGAAGCTTTCTTT
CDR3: CASRPQVGLNTEAFF

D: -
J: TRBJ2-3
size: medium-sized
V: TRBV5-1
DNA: TGCGCCAGCAGCCCCCCGCTAGATGCTAGCACAGATACGCAGTATTTT
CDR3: CASSPPLDASTDTQYF

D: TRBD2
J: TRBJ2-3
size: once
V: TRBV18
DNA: TGTGCCAGCTCACCAGGACTAGCGGGTTCCACAGATACGCAGTATTTT
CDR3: CASSPGLAGSTDTQYF

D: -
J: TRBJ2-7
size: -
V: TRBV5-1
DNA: TGCGCCAGCAGCCTTGGGGGCCCCGCTACCTACGAGCAGTACTTC
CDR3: CASSLGGPATYEQYF

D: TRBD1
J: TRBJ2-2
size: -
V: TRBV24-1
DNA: TGTGCCACCAGTGACTCCGGGACAGGGGCCGGGGAGCTGTTTTTT
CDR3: CATSDSGTGAGELFF

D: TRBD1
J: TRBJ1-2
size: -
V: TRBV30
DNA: TGTGCCTGGACTACTGGGGGCAGGGGGCTATCTAACTATGGCTACACCTTC
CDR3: CAWTTGGRGLSNYGYTF

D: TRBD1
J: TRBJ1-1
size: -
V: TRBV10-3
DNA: TGTGCCATCAGTGAGTCTAAAGGACAGGCCGACGAAGCTTTCTTT
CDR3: CAISESKGQADEAFF

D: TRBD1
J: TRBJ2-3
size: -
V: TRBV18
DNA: TGTGCCAGCTCATGGACAGGGAGTGGCACAGATACGCAGTATTTT
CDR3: CASSWTGSGTDTQYF

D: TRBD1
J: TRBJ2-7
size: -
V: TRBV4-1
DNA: TGCGCCAGCAGCCAAGAGGGGCCGGGACAGGGGGACTACGAGCAGTACTTC
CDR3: CASSQEGPGQGDYEQYF

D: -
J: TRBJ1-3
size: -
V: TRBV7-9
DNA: TGTGCCAGCAGCTTAGGGTTTGAGTACCTAGCTTACTCTGGAAACACCATATATTTT
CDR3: CASSLGFEYLAYSGNTIYF

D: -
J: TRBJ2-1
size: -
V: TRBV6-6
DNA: TGTGCCAGCCTCCAGTACAATGAGCAGTTCTTC
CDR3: CASLQYNEQFF

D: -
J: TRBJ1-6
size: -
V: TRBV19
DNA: TGTGCCAGTAGTATTGGGACGGGAGATTCACCCCTCCACTTT
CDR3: CASSIGTGDSPLHF

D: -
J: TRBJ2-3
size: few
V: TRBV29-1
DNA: TGCAGCGTTGTAAAAGCCGGGGCAGATACGCAGTATTTT
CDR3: CSVVKAGADTQYF

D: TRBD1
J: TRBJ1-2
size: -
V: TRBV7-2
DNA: TGTGCCAGCAGACCTACAGGGGGAGTCGATGGCTACACCTTC
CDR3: CASRPTGGVDGYTF

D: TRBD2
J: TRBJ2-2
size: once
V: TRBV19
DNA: TGTGCCAGTAGTACTCCCGGGACTAGTAGGACCGGGGAGCTGTTTTTT
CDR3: CASSTPGTSRTGELFF

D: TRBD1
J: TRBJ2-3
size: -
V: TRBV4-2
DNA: TGTGCCAGCAGCCAGGAGGACAGGGGCACAGATACGCAGTATTTT
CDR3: CASSQEDRGTDTQYF

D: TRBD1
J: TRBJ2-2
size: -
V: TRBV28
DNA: TGTGCCAGCAGTTCCCCGGGACAGATAACCGGGGAGCTGTTTTTT
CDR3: CASSSPGQITGELFF

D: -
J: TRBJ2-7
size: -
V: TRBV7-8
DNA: TGTGCCAGCAGCCAATTCTCCCTGGGGGGCTCCTACGAGCAGTACTTC
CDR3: CASSQFSLGGSYEQYF

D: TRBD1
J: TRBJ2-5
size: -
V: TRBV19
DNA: TGTGCCAGTAGTGGGGACAGGGGTAAAGAGACCCAGTACTTC
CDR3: CASSGDRGKETQYF

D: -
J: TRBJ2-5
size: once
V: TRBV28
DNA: TGTGCCAGCAGTTTTCTCTTCCAAGAGACCCAGTACTTC
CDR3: CASSFLFQETQYF

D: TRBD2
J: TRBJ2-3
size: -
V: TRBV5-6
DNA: TGTGCCAGCAGCTTGTACGGGGGAGGGGGCACAGATACGCAGTATTTT
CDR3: CASSLYGGGGTDTQYF

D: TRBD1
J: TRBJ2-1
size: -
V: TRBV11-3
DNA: TGTGCCAGCAGCCCCCGACAGGGCTCTTACAATGAGCAGTTCTTC
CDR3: CASSPRQGSYNEQFF

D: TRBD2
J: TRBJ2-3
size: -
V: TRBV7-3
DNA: TGTGCCAGCAGCCCCCACGGCGGGGGGCCCACAGATACGCAGTATTTT
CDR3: CASSPHGGGPTDTQYF

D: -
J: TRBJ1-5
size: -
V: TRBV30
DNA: TGTGCCTGGAGTGAAATGGGCCCTCAGCCCCAGCATTTT
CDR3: CAWSEMGPQPQHF

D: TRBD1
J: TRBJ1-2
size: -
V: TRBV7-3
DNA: TGTGCCAGCAGCTTACTGGGACAGGGGGCGCAGACCTTC
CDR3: CASSLLGQGAQTF

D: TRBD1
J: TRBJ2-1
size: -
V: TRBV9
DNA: TGTGCCAGCAGCGTAGCGTCAGACAGGGGAACTGAGCAGTTCTTC
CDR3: CASSVASDRGTEQFF